This entry lists 18 T cell receptor beta chains sequenced from one sample in a study of T cell responses to AZD1222 COVID-19 vaccine. The method was immunoSEQ multiplex PCR; TCRdb's version includes in-frame clones alone and lacks a portion of them. Among under 150,000 clones, just over 90% were seen once, and the ten largest hold less than 2.5%. Here the sequenced sample was peripheral blood, taken 28 days after the second AZD1222 dose. These receptors originate from an adult who received the AZD1222 COVID-19 vaccine.

The genes are TRBV5-6 and TRBJ1-1; D is undetermined. V lost 0 bases to trimming and J lost 6 bases, with 3 bases between them. The CDR3 has 11 residues. The V gene's germline CDR1 is SGHDT and CDR2 YYEEEE. This chain's CDR3 is CASSLGSEAFF. In DNA form, the CDR3 reads TGTGCCAGCAGCTTGGGATCTGAAGCTTTCTTT.

This rearrangement joins TRBV12-3 or TRBV12-4 to TRBJ1-1, with unresolved D. The V end lost 11 bases, the J end lost 1 base, and 14 bases lay between the germline ends. The CDR3 runs 13 residues. CDR3 in DNA: TGTGCCGGAGCAAAGGAACAGAACACTGAAGCTTTCTTT. Translating gives CAGAKEQNTEAFF.

This clone appeared a single time. The chain carries TRBV11-2 and TRBJ2-7; 11 positions agree with TRBD2. J was trimmed by 2 bases and V by 5 bases; bases with no gene match: 5. Germline lookup yields CDR1 SGHAT and CDR2 FQNNGV. The CDR3 contains 15 residues. CDR3 in DNA: TGTGCCAGCAGCCCGGGACTAGCGGCAACCTACGAGCAGTACTTC. Residues: CASSPGLAATYEQYF.

Details on this clone: The junction does not match germline at one end; this may be a read error. The chain is built from TRBV30 and TRBJ2-7; D is ambiguous. CDR1 is GTSNPN and CDR2 is SVGIG in the germline V gene (reference sequence). The CDR3 has 11 residues. CDR3: CAWGVIYEQYF. CDR3 nucleotide sequence: TGTGCCTGGGGTGTTATATACGAGCAGTACTTC.

This chain uses TRBV10-3 with TRBJ1-2, with a possible D match to TRBD1 (5 bases). The length of the CDR3 is 14 residues. V lost 6 bases and J lost 3, with 14 bases in between. Per the germline V gene, CDR1 is ENHRY and CDR2 is SYGVKD. The CDR3 DNA follows: TGTGCCATCAGGGACACGCTTAAGGACTATGGCTACACCTTC. Protein sequence: CAIRDTLKDYGYTF.

CDR3 bases: TGCAGTGCTCCGACACCCCGGACCCAGTACTTC. This codes for CSAPTPRTQYF. This chain uses TRBV20-1 with TRBJ2-5; the D is unclear. The CDR3 spans 11 residues. Germline assignment: CDR1 DFQATT and CDR2 SNEGSKA (reference sequence). Trimming took 5 bases from V and 7 from J, leaving 11 bases between them.

The chain uses TRBV5-1 and TRBJ2-1, with 8 positions matching TRBD1. The CDR3 covers 14 residues. After removal of 4 bases from V and 8 bases from J, the junction contained 8 bases not matched to a gene. CDR1 is SGHRS, CDR2 YFSETQ, per germline. This CDR3 reads CASSHGTGRDEQFF. Written as DNA, the CDR3 is TGCGCCAGCAGCCATGGGACAGGCCGAGATGAGCAGTTCTTC.

The chain is built from TRBV3-1 (or the pseudogene TRBV3-2) and TRBJ2-5; 7 bases map to TRBD1. This CDR3 is built from 13 residues. With 4 bases clipped from V and 2 bases from J, the junction kept 1 base outside the gene matches. Germline-derived CDR1 and CDR2 are LGHDT and YNNKEL (reference sequence). The CDR3 loop reads CASSPGQQETQYF. CDR3 DNA sequence: TGTGCCAGCAGCCCGGGACAGCAAGAGACCCAGTACTTC.

The chain couples TRBV11-2 to TRBJ1-2; unclear D gene. Between the trimmed V and J ends, which lost 5 bases and 8 bases, there was a span of 15 bases. This CDR3 comprises 13 residues. Germline V CDR1 and CDR2: SGHAT, FQNNGV. The CDR3 DNA is TGTGCCAGCAGCCTAGCTGGCGGTTTCGGCTACACCTTC. Protein sequence: CASSLAGGFGYTF.

The V and J genes are TRBV9 and TRBJ2-3; D unclear. Germline V lookup: CDR1 SGDLS, CDR2 YYNGEE. Trimming took off 4 bases at V and 1 base at J, with 10 bases between the two ends. The CDR3 consists of 14 residues. The DNA of the CDR3 is TGTGCCAGCAGCCTAGGGTTGGGCACAGATACGCAGTATTTT. Translating it yields CASSLGLGTDTQYF.

The chain links TRBV18 to TRBJ1-1, with D unresolved. Germline-derived CDR1 and CDR2 are KGHSH and LQKENI. CDR3 length equals 15 residues. Trimming pared 3 bases from V and 0 bases from J, leaving 11 bases between. CDR3 DNA: TGTGCCAGCTCACCCCGGGCAGACTTGAACACTGAAGCTTTCTTT. Translated, it gives CASSPRADLNTEAFF.

The rearrangement links TRBV3-1 (or the pseudogene TRBV3-2) to TRBJ2-2; D is unresolved. This CDR3 is 13 amino acids long. Germline-derived CDR1 and CDR2 are LGHDT and YNNKEL (reference sequence). V lost 3 bases and J 7 bases, leaving 9 bases between the germline ends. As DNA, the CDR3 is TGTGCCAGCAGCCATAAATTTAGCGGGGAGCTGTTTTTT. Translation: CASSHKFSGELFF.

This chain links TRBV2 with TRBJ1-5; D is perhaps TRBD1 (6 bases). This CDR3 has 14 residues. Germline V gene data show CDR1 as SNHLY and CDR2 as FYNNEI. V was cut by 7 bases and J by 9 bases, with 19 bases left in between. CDR3 in DNA: TGTGCCAGCAAGGGGGGACAATCAGTCTGGCCCCAGCATTTT. It specifies CASKGGQSVWPQHF.

The chain links TRBV28 to TRBJ1-2; D is perhaps TRBD1 (6 bases). The CDR3 spans 13 residues. The V end was cut by 8 bases, the J end by 6 bases, with 16 bases between. Per germline, CDR1 MDHEN and CDR2 SYDVKM. CDR3 in DNA: TGTGCCAGCGTCCTGGGGGGGGCAAATGGCTACACCTTC. Residues: CASVLGGANGYTF.

The CDR3 loop reads CASSLGSGGGSSYEQYF. The CDR3 DNA reads TGTGCCAGCAGCTTGGGGTCCGGGGGCGGCAGCTCCTACGAGCAGTACTTC. V and J are TRBV5-4 and TRBJ2-7; either TRBD1 or TRBD2 may supply D (6 bases each). The CDR3 length is 17 residues. The germline gives CDR1 SGHNT, CDR2 YYREEE (reference sequence). V lost 0 bases and J lost 0, with 16 bases in between.

This chain uses TRBV13 with TRBJ1-1, with a possible D match to TRBD1 (6 bases). The CDR3 spans 14 residues. CDR1 is PRHDT, CDR2 FYEKMQ, per germline (reference sequence). The ends were cut back, 4 bases at V and 2 bases at J, with 11 bases in the middle. Here the CDR3 DNA reads TGTGCCAGCAGCTCGGGACAAGCCAACACTGAAGCTTTCTTT. Translation: CASSSGQANTEAFF.

The chain uses TRBV19 and TRBJ1-3; D is possibly TRBD1 (6 bases). Looked up from germline, CDR1 is LNHDA and CDR2 is SQIVND (reference sequence). V gave up 3 bases and J gave up 0 bases, with 12 bases separating them. The CDR3 has 16 residues. CDR3 loop: CASSIRDTNSGNTIYF. CDR3 DNA sequence: TGTGCCAGTAGTATCCGGGACACAAACTCTGGAAACACCATATATTTT.

V gene TRBV5-1 combines with J gene TRBJ2-5; 7 nucleotides agree with TRBD1. The CDR3 spans 13 residues. The germline gives CDR1 SGHRS, CDR2 YFSETQ. Unmatched junction bases numbered 5, after V lost 9 bases and J lost 0 bases. This chain's CDR3 is CATSRGYQETQYF. CDR3 nucleotide sequence: TGCGCCACCTCCAGGGGGTACCAAGAGACCCAGTACTTC.